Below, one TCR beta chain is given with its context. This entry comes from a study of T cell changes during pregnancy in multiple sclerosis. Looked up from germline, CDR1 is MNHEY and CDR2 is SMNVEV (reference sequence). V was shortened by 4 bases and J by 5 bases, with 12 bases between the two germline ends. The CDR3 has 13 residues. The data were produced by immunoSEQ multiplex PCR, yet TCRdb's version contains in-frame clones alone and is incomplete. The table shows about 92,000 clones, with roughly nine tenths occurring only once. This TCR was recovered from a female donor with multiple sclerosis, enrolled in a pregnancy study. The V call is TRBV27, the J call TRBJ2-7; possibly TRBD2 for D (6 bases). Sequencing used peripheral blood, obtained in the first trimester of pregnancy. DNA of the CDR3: TGTGCCAGCAGTTCTCTCGCGGGACACGAGCAGTACTTC. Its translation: CASSSLAGHEQYF.